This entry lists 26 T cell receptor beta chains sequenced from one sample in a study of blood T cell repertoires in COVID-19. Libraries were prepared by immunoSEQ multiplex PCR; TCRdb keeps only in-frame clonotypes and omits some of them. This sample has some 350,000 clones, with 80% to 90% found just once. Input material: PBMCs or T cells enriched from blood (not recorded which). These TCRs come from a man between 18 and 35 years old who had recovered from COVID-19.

Here the CDR3 reads CASANGGFGYGYTF. The CDR3 coding sequence is TGCGCCAGCGCGAACGGGGGTTTCGGATATGGCTACACCTTC. The V call is TRBV10-2, the J call TRBJ1-2, with TRBD1 as a possible D gene (5 bases). CDR1 WSHSY and CDR2 SAAADI come from the germline V gene. Trimming removed 8 bases at V and 5 bases at J, with 18 bases between. The length of the CDR3 is 14 residues.

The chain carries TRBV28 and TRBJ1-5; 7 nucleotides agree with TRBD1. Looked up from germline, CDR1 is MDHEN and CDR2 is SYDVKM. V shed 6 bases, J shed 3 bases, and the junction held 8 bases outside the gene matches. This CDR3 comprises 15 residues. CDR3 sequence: CASRRPTGDNQPQHF. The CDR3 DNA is TGTGCCAGCAGACGTCCCACAGGGGACAATCAGCCCCAGCATTTT.

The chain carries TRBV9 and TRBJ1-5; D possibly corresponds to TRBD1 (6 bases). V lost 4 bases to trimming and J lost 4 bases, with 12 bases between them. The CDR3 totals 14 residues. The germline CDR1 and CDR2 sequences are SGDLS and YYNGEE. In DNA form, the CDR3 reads TGTGCCAGCAGCCCGTCACAGGGTAATCAGCCCCAGCATTTT. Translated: CASSPSQGNQPQHF. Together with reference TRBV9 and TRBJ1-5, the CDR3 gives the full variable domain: DSGVTQTPKHLITATGQRVTLRCSPRSGDLSVYWYQQSLDQGLQFLIQYYNGEERAKGNILERFSAQQFPDLHSELNLSSLELGDSALYFCASSPSQGNQPQHFGDGTRLSIL.

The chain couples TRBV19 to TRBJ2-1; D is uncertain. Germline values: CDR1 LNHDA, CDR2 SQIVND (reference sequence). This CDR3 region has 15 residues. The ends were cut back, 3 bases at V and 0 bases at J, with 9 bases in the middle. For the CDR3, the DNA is TGTGCCAGTAGTATGGCCGTCAGCTCCTACAATGAGCAGTTCTTC. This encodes CASSMAVSSYNEQFF.

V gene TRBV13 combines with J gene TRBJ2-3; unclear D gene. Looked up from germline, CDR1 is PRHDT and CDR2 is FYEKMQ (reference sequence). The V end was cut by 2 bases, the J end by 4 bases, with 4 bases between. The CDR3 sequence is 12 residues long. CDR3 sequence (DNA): TGTGCCAGCAGCTTACAGGCAGATACGCAGTATTTT. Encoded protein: CASSLQADTQYF.

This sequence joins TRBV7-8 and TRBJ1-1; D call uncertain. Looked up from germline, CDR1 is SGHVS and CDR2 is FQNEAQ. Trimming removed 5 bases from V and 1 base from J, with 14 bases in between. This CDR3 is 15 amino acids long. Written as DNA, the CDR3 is TGTGCCAGCAGCGCCCGTATTACTACGAACACTGAAGCTTTCTTT. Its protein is CASSARITTNTEAFF.

Written as DNA, the CDR3 is TGCGCCAGCAGCATTACAGGGAACCAAATTGAAAAACTGTTTTTT. Its translation: CASSITGNQIEKLFF. V and J are TRBV5-1 and TRBJ1-4; a possible D gene is TRBD1 (6 bases). CDR1 and CDR2 (germline): SGHRS, YFSETQ. CDR3 length: 15 amino acids. The V end lost 4 bases, the J end lost 7 bases, and 17 bases lay between the germline ends.

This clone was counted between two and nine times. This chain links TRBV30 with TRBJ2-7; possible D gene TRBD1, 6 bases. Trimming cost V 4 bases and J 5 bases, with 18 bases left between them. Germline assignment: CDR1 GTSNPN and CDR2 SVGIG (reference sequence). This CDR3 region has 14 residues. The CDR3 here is CAWKPGEQSNEQYF. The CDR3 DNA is TGTGCCTGGAAACCAGGGGAGCAATCGAACGAGCAGTACTTC.

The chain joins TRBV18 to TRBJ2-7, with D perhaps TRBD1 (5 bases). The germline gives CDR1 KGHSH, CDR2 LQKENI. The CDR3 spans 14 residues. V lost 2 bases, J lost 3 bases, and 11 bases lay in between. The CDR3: CASSPGAPVYEQYF. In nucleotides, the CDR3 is TGTGCCAGCTCACCAGGGGCTCCTGTCTACGAGCAGTACTTC.

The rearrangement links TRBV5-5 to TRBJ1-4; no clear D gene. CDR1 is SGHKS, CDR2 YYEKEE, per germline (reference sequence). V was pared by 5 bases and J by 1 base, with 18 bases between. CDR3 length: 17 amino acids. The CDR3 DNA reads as TGTGCCAGCAGACTGGTCCCCCAGGTTGGAACTAATGAAAAACTGTTTTTT. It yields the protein CASRLVPQVGTNEKLFF. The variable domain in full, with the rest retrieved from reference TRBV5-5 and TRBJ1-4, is DAGVTQSPTHLIKTRGQQVTLRCSPISGHKSVSWYQQVLGQGPQFIFQYYEKEERGRGNFPDRFSARQFPNYSSELNVNALLLGDSALYLCASRLVPQVGTNEKLFFGSGTQLSVL.

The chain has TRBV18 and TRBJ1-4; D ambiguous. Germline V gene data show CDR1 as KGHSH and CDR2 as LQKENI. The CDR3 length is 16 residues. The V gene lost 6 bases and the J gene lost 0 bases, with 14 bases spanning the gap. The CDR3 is CASSLFQRATNEKLFF. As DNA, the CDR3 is TGTGCCAGCTCGCTATTTCAGAGGGCAACTAATGAAAAACTGTTTTTT.

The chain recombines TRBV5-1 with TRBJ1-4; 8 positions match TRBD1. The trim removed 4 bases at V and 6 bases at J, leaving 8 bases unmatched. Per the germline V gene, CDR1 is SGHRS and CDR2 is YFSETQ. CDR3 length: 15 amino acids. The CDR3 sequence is CASSESPGQDEKLFF. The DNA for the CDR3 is TGCGCCAGCAGCGAATCGCCGGGACAGGATGAAAAACTGTTTTTT.

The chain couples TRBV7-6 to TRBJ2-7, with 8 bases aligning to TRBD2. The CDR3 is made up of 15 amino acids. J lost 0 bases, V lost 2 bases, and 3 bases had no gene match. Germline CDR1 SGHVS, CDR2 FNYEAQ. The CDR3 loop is CASSLIAGSSYEQYF. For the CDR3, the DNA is TGTGCCAGCAGCTTAATAGCGGGGAGCTCCTACGAGCAGTACTTC.

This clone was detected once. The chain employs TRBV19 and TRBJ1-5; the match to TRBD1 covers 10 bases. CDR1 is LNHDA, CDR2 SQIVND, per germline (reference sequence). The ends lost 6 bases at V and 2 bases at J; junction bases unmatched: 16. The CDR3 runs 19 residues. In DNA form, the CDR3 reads TGTGCCAGTAGAAGGGTAGGGGGGACAGGGGCCTCGGGCAATCAGCCCCAGCATTTT. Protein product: CASRRVGGTGASGNQPQHF. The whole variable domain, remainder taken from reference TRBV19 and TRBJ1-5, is DGGITQSPKYLFRKEGQNVTLSCEQNLNHDAMYWYRQDPGQGLRLIYYSQIVNDFQKGDIAEGYSVSREKKESFPLTVTSAQKNPTAFYLCASRRVGGTGASGNQPQHFGDGTRLSIL.

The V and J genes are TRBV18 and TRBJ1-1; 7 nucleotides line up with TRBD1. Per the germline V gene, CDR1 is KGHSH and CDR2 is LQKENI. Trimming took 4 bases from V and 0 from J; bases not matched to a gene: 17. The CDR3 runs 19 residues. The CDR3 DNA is TGTGCCAGCTCACTAAACCGGGACAGCTTTTCCGCCATGAACACTGAAGCTTTCTTT. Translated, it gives CASSLNRDSFSAMNTEAFF.

CDR3 nucleotides: TGTGCCAGTAGTAGGGACACTAGTCAGCCCCAGCATTTT. Its protein product is CASSRDTSQPQHF. V usage is TRBV19 and J usage is TRBJ1-5, with D tentatively TRBD1 (6 bases). Trimming took off 4 bases at V and 6 bases at J, with 10 bases between the two ends. The germline gives CDR1 LNHDA, CDR2 SQIVND (reference sequence). This CDR3 has 13 residues. Complete variable domain (other parts from reference TRBV19 and TRBJ1-5): DGGITQSPKYLFRKEGQNVTLSCEQNLNHDAMYWYRQDPGQGLRLIYYSQIVNDFQKGDIAEGYSVSREKKESFPLTVTSAQKNPTAFYLCASSRDTSQPQHFGDGTRLSIL.

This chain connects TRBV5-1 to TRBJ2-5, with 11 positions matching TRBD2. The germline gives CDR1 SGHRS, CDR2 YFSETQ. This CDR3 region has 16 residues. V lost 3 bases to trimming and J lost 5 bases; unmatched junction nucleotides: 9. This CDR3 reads CASSSGLTSGEETQYF. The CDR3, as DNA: TGCGCCAGCAGCTCGGGGTTGACTAGCGGGGAGGAGACCCAGTACTTC.

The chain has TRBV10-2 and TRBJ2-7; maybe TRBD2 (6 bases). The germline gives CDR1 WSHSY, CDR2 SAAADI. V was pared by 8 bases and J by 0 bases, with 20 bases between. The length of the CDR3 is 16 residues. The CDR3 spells CASRHTGTHTSYEQYF. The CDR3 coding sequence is TGCGCCAGCCGCCACACCGGGACTCACACCTCCTACGAGCAGTACTTC.

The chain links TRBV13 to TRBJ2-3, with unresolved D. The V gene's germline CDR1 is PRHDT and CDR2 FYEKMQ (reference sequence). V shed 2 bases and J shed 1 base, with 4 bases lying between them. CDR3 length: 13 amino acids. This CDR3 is CASSLPGTDTQYF. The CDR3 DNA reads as TGTGCCAGCAGCTTACCGGGCACAGATACGCAGTATTTT. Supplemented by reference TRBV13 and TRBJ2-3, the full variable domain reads AAGVIQSPRHLIKEKRETATLKCYPIPRHDTVYWYQQGPGQDPQFLISFYEKMQSDKGSIPDRFSAQQFSDYHSELNMSSLELGDSALYFCASSLPGTDTQYFGPGTRLTVL.

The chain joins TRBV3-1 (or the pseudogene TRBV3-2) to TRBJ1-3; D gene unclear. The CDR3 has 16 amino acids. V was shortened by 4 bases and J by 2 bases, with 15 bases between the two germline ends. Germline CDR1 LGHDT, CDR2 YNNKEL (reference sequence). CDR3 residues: CASSPTGILPGNTIYF. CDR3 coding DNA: TGTGCCAGCAGCCCGACCGGGATTCTACCTGGAAACACCATATATTTT.

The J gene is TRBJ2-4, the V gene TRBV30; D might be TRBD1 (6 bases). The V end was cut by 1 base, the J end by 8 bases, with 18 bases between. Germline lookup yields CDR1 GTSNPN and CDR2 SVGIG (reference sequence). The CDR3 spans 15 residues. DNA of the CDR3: TGTGCCTGGAGTGCGACTCTAAAGAAGGGGGACATTCAGTACTTC. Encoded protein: CAWSATLKKGDIQYF.

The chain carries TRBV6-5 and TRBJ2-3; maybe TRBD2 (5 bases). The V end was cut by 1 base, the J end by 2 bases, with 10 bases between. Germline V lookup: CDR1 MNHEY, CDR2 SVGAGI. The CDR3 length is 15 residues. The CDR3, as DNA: TGTGCCAGCAGTTACTTGGACTCGAACACAGATACGCAGTATTTT. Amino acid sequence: CASSYLDSNTDTQYF.

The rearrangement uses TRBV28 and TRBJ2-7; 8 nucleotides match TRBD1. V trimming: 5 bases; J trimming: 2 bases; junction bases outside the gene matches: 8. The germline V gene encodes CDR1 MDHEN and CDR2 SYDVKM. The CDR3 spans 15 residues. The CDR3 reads CASSPEDRVTYEQYF. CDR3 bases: TGTGCCAGCAGTCCTGAGGACAGGGTAACCTACGAGCAGTACTTC. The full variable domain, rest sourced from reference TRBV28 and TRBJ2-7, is DVKVTQSSRYLVKRTGEKVFLECVQDMDHENMFWYRQDPGLGLRLIYFSYDVKMKEKGDIPEGYSVSREKKERFSLILESASTNQTSMYLCASSPEDRVTYEQYFGPGTRLTVT.

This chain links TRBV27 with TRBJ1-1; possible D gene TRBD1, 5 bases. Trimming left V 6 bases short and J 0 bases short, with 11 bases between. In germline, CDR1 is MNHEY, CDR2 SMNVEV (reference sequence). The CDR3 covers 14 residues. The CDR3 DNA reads TGTGCCAGCAGATCCACAGGCATGAACACTGAAGCTTTCTTT. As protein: CASRSTGMNTEAFF.

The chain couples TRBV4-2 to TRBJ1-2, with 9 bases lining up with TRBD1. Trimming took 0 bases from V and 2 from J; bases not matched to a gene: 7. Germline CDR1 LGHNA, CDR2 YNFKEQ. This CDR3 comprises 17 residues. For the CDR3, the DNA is TGTGCCAGCAGCCAAGAGGGCTCCGGGACAGGGAACTATGGCTACACCTTC. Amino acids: CASSQEGSGTGNYGYTF.

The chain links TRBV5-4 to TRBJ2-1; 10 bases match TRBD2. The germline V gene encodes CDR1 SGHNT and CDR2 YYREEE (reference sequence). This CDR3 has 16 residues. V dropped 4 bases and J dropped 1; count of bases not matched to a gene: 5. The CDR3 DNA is TGTGCCAGCAGCAACCTAGCGGGAGCGTCCTACAATGAGCAGTTCTTC. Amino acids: CASSNLAGASYNEQFF.